A single T cell receptor beta chain is shown here with its context. This sample is drawn from a study of CD8 T cells in Susac syndrome. Germline V lookup: CDR1 SGHVS, CDR2 FNYEAQ. V was shortened by 1 base and J by 0 bases, with 8 bases between the two germline ends. CDR3 length equals 15 residues. With random hexamers, reverse transcription was performed on about 0.5 to 1 ug of RNA. immunoSEQ multiplex PCR amplified TCR beta CDR3 across 54 Vbeta, 13 Jbeta. Each CDR3 protein gets one entry after TCRdb re-called the immunoSEQ multiplex PCR reads with MiXCR. The sample includes 330,000 or so distinct CDR3 sequences, roughly 85% seen only once; the top ten take 0.2% to 0.25%. From blood CD8+ and CD4+ T cells, the TCR beta chain was sequenced.

This clonotype originated in a human donor with multiple sclerosis. Sequenced: CD8+ T cells from PBMCs. This chain links TRBV7-6 with TRBJ2-3; D not certain. CDR3 bases: TGTGCCAGCAGCTTAGGTGTCCCGAGCACAGATACGCAGTATTTT. Amino acid sequence: CASSLGVPSTDTQYF.